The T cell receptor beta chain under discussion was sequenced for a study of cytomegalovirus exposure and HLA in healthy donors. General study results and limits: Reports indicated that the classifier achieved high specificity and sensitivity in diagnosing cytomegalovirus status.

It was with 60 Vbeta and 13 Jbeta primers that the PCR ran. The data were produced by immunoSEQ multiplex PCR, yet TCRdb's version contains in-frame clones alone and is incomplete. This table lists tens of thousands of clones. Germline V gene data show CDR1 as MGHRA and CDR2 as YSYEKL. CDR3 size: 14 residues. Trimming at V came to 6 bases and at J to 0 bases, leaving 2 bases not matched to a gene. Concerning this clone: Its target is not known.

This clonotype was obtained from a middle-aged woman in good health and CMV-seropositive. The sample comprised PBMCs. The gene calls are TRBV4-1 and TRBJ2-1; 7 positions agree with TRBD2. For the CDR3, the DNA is TGCGCCAGCAGGGGGGGGAGCTCCTACAATGAGCAGTTCTTC. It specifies CASRGGSSYNEQFF.